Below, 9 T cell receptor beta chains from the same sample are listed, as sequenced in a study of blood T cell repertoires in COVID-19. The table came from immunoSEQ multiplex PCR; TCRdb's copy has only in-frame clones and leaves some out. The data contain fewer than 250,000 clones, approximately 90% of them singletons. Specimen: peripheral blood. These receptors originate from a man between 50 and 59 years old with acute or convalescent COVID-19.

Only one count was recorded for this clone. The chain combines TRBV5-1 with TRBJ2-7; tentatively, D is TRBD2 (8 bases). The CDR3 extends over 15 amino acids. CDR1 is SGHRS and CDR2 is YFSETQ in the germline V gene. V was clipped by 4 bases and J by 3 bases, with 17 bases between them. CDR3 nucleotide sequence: TGCGCCAGCAGCCCGGGGGGGACAGAAAACTACGAGCAGTACTTC. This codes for CASSPGGTENYEQYF.

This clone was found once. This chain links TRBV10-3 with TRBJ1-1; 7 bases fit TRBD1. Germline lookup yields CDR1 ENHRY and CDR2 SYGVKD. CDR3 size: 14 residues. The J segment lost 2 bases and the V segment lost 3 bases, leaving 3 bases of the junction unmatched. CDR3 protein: CAISDRGDNTEAFF. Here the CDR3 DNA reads TGTGCCATCAGTGACAGGGGGGATAACACTGAAGCTTTCTTT.

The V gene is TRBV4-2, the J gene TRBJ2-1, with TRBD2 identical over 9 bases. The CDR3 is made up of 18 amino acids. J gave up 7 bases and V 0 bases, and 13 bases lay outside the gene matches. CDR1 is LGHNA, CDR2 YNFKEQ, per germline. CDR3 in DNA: TGTGCCAGCAGCCAAGATGTCGTTCCCAGCGGGGGGAAGAATGAGCAGTTCTTC. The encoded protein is CASSQDVVPSGGKNEQFF.

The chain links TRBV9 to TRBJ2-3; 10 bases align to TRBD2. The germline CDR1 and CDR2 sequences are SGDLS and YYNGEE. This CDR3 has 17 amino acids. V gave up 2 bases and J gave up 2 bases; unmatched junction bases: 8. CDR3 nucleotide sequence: TGTGCCAGCAGCGTTTCGTCTAGCGGGGGACTCACAGATACGCAGTATTTT. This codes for CASSVSSSGGLTDTQYF.

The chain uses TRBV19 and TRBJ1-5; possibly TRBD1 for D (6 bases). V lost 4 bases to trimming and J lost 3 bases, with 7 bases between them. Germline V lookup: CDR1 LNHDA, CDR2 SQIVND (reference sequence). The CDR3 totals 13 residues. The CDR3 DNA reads TGTGCCAGTAGTAGGACAGACAATCAGCCCCAGCATTTT. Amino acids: CASSRTDNQPQHF.

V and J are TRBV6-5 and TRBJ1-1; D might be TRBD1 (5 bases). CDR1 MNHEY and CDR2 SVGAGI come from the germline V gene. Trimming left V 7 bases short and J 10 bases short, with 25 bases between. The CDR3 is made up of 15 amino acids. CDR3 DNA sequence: TGTGCCAGCACGCAGGCGGGGGTAGGCCAAGACCGAGCTTTCTTT. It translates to CASTQAGVGQDRAFF.

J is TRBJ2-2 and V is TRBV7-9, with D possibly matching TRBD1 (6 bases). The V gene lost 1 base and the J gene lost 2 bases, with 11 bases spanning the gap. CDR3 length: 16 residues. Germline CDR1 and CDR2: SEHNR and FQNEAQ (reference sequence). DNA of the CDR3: TGTGCCAGCAGCTTAGGGGGGACACCTAACACCGGGGAGCTGTTTTTT. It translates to CASSLGGTPNTGELFF.

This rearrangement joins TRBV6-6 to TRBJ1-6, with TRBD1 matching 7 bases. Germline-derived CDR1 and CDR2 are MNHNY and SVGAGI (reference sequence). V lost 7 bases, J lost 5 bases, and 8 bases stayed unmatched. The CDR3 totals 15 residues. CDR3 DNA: TGTGCCAGCACCTCCCAAGGGGGCAATAATTCACCCCTCCACTTT. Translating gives CASTSQGGNNSPLHF.

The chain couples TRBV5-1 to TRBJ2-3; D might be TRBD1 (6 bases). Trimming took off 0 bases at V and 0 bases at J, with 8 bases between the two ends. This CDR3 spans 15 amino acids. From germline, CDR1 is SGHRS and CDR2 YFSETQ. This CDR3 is CASSLAGQSTDTQYF. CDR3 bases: TGCGCCAGCAGCTTGGCAGGACAGAGCACAGATACGCAGTATTTT.